The clone carrying this TCR beta chain was seen at least ten times. The antigen is not known. V dropped 4 bases and J dropped 7; count of bases not matched to a gene: 7. The germline gives CDR1 SEHNR, CDR2 FQNEAQ (reference sequence). The CDR3 extends over 15 amino acids. The data originate from a study of identical twins. Overall study findings and caveats: Out-of-frame TCR alpha sharing in monozygotic twins exceeded recombination model predictions. Among out-of-frame alpha sequences shared by twins, low generation probability occurred in excess. Less excess twin sharing appeared in beta out-of-frame sequences.

With template switching, a universal primer site was added, and the cDNA carried unique molecular identifiers. One entry per CDR3 protein results from TCRdb running MiXCR on the 5' RACE reads. The sample yields fewer than 250,000 distinct CDR3 sequences, approximately 7.3% seen once. This sample was shared with a second study, whose subject was yellow fever vaccine responses in identical twins.

V usage is TRBV7-9 and J usage is TRBJ2-1, with 10 bases that match TRBD2. The sequencing input was CD8+ T cells sorted from blood. The TCR sequence derives from a woman aged 18-29 years in good health. CDR3 nucleotides: TGTGCCAGCAGCTATCTAGCGGGAGTAAAGAATGAGCAGTTCTTC. Its protein product is CASSYLAGVKNEQFF.